This T cell receptor (beta chain) was obtained from a study of tumor-infiltrating lymphocytes in localized non-small cell lung cancer. Study overall: Several tumor histologies, both smoking statuses, and some post-neoadjuvant chemotherapy samples were included. Each patient gave resected tumor and non-adjacent uninvolved lung tissue.

The assay was immunoSEQ multiplex PCR, and TCRdb's table has in-frame clones only and misses some. The table lists about 29,000 clones, approximately 85% of them singletons. CDR1 and CDR2 (germline): SEHNR, FQNEAQ (reference sequence). The CDR3 contains 16 residues. The J segment lost 2 bases and the V segment lost 5 bases, leaving 11 bases of the junction unmatched. The chain couples TRBV7-9 to TRBJ2-7, with TRBD1 matching over 8 bases. What was sequenced was lung tumor tissue. The receptor was derived from a human donor with non-small cell lung cancer. As DNA, the CDR3 is TGTGCCAGCAGCCCTAGAGCTGCGACAGGGGCCTACGAGCAGTACTTC. Protein sequence: CASSPRAATGAYEQYF.